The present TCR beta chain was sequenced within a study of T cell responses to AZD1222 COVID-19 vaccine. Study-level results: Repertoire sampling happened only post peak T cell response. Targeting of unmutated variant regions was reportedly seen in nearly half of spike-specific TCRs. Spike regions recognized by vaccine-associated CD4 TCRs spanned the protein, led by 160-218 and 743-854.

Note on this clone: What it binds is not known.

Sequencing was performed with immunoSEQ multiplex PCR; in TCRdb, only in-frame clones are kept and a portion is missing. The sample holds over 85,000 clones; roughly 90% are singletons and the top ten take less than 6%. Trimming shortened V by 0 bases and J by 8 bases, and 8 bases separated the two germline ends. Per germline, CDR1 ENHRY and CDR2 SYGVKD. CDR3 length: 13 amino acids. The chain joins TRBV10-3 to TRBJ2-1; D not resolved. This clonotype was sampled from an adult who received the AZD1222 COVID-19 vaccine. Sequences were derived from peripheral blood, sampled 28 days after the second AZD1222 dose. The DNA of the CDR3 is TGTGCCATCAGTGAGTCGTGGCGCTATGAGCAGTTCTTC. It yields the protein CAISESWRYEQFF.